The next 2 T cell receptor beta chains were all read from a single sample in a study of T cell repertoires in cytomegalovirus infection. TCRdb used MiXCR to reprocess the reads, holding one entry per CDR3 protein. In the table there are under 200,000 distinct CDR3 sequences, 15% to 20% of which are singletons. Sample: CD8+ T cells from PBMCs. These receptors were obtained from a human donor in good health (CMV status not recorded). Some clones in this sample may be carry-over from other donors' samples.

The CDR3 DNA follows: TGTGCCAGCAGCTCTCATACTAGCGGCCTCTCCTACGAGCAGTACTTC. Its protein product is CASSSHTSGLSYEQYF. This chain joins TRBV7-9 and TRBJ2-7, with 8 bases identical to TRBD2. Germline-derived CDR1 and CDR2 are SEHNR and FQNEAQ (reference sequence). After removal of 4 bases from V and 0 bases from J, the junction contained 8 bases not matched to a gene. The CDR3 spans 16 residues.

This clonotype came up many times. The chain joins TRBV27 to TRBJ2-1; D is uncertain. V gave up 7 bases and J gave up 0 bases, with 13 bases separating them. Germline lookup yields CDR1 MNHEY and CDR2 SMNVEV (reference sequence). This CDR3 is 15 amino acids long. CDR3 nucleotide sequence: TGTGCCAGCACGACCTTTCGGAGCTCCTACAATGAGCAGTTCTTC. Encoded protein: CASTTFRSSYNEQFF.